This T cell receptor beta chain was sequenced in a study of early T cells in non-severe SARS-CoV-2 infection. V was clipped by 3 bases and J by 1 base, with 8 bases between them. CDR1 is SGHRS and CDR2 is YFSETQ in the germline V gene. This CDR3 spans 13 amino acids. Molecules of cDNA were individually given unique molecular identifiers that were attached to them. TCRdb used MiXCR to reprocess the 5' RACE reads, holding one entry per CDR3 protein. The sample lists over 50,000 distinct CDR3 sequences; 7% to 10% were seen once. The sequencing input was whole blood. This chain uses TRBV5-1 with TRBJ2-7; TRBD1 is a possible D gene (5 bases). The TCR comes from an adult who was a healthcare worker with PCR-confirmed SARS-CoV-2 infection or an uninfected control (not recorded which). CDR3 region: CASSSAGSYEQYF. The CDR3 nucleotides are TGCGCCAGCAGCTCCGCAGGGTCCTACGAGCAGTACTTC.